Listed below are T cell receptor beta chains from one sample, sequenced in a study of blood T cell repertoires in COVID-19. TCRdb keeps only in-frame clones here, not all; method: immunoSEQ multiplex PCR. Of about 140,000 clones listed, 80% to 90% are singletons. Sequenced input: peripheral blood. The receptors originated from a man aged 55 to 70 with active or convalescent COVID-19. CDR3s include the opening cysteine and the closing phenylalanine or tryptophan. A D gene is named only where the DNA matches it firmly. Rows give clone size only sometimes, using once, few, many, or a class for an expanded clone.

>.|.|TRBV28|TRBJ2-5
TGTGCCAGCAGCCAACGGGATGAGACCCAGTACTTC
CASSQRDETQYF
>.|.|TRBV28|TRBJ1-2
TGTGCCAGCGACCCCGGGGGGTATGGCTACACCTTC
CASDPGGYGYTF
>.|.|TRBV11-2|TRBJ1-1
TGTGCCAGCAGCTTAGCGTTTGCGGCGCGGACTGAAGCTTTCTTT
CASSLAFAARTEAFF
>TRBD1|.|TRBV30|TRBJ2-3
TGTGCCTGGAGTGCGGGACAGGCAGATACGCAGTATTTT
CAWSAGQADTQYF
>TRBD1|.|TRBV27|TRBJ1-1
TGTGCCAGCAGTTCCGAATTCCTGACAGGGGGAATTAACACTGAAGCTTTCTTT
CASSSEFLTGGINTEAFF
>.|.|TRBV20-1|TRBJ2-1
TGCAGTGCTTTTGGGGGCGGGCAGTTCTTC
CSAFGGGQFF
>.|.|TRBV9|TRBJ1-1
TGTGCCAGCAGCGTAGCAGCGCACACTGAAGCTTTCTTT
CASSVAAHTEAFF
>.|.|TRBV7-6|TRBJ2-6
TGCTGGGGCAGCGACTTTGGACATCCTGGGGTCTCTGGGGCCAACGTCCTGACTTTC
CWGSDFGHPGVSGANVLTF
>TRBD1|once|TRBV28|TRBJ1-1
TGTGCCAGCAGTTTAGCAGGGACAGGGCGCACTGAAGCTTTCTTT
CASSLAGTGRTEAFF
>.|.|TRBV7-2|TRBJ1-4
TGTGCCAGCAGCCCAAGCGCAGGGTTGAAACTGTTTTTT
CASSPSAGLKLFF
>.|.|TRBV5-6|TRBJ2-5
TGTGCCAGCAGCCAAGACAGCCGATTCCAAGAGACCCAGTACTTC
CASSQDSRFQETQYF
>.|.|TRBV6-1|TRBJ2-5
TGTGCCAGCAGTGAGCGGTGGGAGGCCATAGAGACCCAGTACTTC
CASSERWEAIETQYF
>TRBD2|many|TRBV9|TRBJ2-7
TGTGCCAGCAGCGGTGGGACTAGCGGGGTCGAGCAGTACTTC
CASSGGTSGVEQYF
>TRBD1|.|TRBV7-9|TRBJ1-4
TGTGCCAGCAGCACCGGGACAGGAGCTTCTGAAAAACTGTTTTTT
CASSTGTGASEKLFF
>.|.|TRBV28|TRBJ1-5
TGTGCGGTAGTACGTATGAGCAATCAGCCCCAGCATTTT
CAVVRMSNQPQHF
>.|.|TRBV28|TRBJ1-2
TGTGCCAGCAGACCAGGGTTTCTAAACTATGGCTACACCTTC
CASRPGFLNYGYTF
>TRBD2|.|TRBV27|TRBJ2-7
TGTGCCAGCAGTTTACAAGGGCCCCCACTAGCGGGAGATTACGAGCAGTACTTC
CASSLQGPPLAGDYEQYF
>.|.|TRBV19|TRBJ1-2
TGTGCCAGTAGCCCTACAGTAGACTATGGCTACACCTTC
CASSPTVDYGYTF
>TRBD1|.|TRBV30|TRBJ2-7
TGTGCCTGGGGTAAGAACAGGGGGCGCGAGCAGTACTTC
CAWGKNRGREQYF
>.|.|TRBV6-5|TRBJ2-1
TGTGCCAGCAGTTACTCTACTGGGGGGTGGAATGAGCAGTTCTTC
CASSYSTGGWNEQFF
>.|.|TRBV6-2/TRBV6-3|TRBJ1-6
TGTGCCAGCAGTTACGAGTCCGTTTATAATTCACCCCTCCACTTT
CASSYESVYNSPLHF
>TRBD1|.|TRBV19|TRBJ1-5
TGTGCCAGTAGTGACAGGGTAGGTCAGCCCCAGCATTTT
CASSDRVGQPQHF
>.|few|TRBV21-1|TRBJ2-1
TGTGCCAGCAGCAAACGGGTGCCCTCCTACAATGAGCAGTTCTTC
CASSKRVPSYNEQFF
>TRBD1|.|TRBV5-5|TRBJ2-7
TGTGCCAGCAACGGACAGGGGGCGGCCCCAACTGAGTACTTC
CASNGQGAAPTEYF